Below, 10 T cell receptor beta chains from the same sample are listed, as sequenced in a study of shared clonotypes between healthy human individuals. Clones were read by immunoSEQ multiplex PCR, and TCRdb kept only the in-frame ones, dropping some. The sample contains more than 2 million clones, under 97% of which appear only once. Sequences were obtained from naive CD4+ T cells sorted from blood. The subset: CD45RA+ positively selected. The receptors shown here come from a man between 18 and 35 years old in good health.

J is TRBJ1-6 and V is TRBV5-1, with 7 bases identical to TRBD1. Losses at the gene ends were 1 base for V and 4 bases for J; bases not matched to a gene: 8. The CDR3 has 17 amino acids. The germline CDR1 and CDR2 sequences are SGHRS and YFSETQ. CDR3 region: CASSLTRQGSYNSPLHF. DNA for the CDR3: TGCGCCAGCAGCTTGACCCGACAGGGATCATATAATTCACCCCTCCACTTT.

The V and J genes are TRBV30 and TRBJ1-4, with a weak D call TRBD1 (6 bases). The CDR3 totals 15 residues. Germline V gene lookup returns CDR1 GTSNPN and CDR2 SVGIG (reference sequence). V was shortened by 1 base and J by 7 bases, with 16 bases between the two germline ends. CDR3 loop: CAWSANTGRGEKLFF. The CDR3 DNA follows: TGTGCCTGGAGTGCAAATACAGGGAGGGGTGAAAAACTGTTTTTT.

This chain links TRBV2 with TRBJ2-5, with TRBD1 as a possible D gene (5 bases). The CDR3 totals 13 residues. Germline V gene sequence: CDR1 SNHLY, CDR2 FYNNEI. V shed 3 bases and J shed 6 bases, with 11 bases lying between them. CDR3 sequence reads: CASSEFGAQTQYF. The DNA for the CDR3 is TGTGCCAGCAGTGAGTTTGGGGCCCAGACCCAGTACTTC.

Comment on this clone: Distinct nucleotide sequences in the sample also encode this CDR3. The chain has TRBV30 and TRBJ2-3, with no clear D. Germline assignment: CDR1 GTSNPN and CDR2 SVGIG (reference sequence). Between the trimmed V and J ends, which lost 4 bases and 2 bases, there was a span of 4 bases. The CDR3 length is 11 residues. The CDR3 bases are TGTGCCTGGACCAACACAGATACGCAGTATTTT. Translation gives CAWTNTDTQYF.

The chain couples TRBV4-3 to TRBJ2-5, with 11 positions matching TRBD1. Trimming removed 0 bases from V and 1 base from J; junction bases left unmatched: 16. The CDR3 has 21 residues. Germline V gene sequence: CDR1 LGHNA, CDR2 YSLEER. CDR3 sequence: CASSQDYAYPGQGVFQETQYF. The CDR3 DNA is TGCGCCAGCAGCCAAGATTACGCCTACCCGGGACAGGGGGTTTTCCAAGAGACCCAGTACTTC.

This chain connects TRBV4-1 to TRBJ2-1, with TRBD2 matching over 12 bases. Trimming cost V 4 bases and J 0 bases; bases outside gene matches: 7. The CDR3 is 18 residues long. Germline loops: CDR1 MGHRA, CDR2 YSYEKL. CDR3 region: CASSLNGLAGSSYNEQFF. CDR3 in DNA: TGCGCCAGCAGCCTAAATGGACTAGCGGGGAGCTCCTACAATGAGCAGTTCTTC.

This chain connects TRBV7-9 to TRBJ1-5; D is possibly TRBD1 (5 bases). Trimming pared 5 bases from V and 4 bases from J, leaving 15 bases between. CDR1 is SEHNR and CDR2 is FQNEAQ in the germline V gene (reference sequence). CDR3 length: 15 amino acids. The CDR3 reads CASSQARGGNQPQHF. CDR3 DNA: TGTGCCAGCAGCCAAGCAAGGGGAGGGAATCAGCCCCAGCATTTT.

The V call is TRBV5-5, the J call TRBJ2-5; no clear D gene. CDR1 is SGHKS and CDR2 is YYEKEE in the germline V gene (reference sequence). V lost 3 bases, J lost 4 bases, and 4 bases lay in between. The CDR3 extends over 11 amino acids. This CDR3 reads CASSYTETQYF. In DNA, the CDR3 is TGTGCCAGCAGCTATACAGAGACCCAGTACTTC. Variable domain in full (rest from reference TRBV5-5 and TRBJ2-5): DAGVTQSPTHLIKTRGQQVTLRCSPISGHKSVSWYQQVLGQGPQFIFQYYEKEERGRGNFPDRFSARQFPNYSSELNVNALLLGDSALYLCASSYTETQYFGPGTRLLVL.

CDR3 coding DNA: TGTGCCAGCAGCTTGACGGGGCCTAACACCGGGGAGCTGTTTTTT. Translating it yields CASSLTGPNTGELFF. The chain is built from TRBV7-8 and TRBJ2-2, with D possibly called TRBD1 or TRBD2 (5 bases each). Trimming left V 3 bases short and J 2 bases short, with 10 bases between. The CDR3 sequence is 15 residues long. Germline loops: CDR1 SGHVS, CDR2 FQNEAQ.

CDR3 amino acids: CASSTGTGELFF. CDR3 coding DNA: TGTGCCAGCAGTACAGGCACCGGGGAGCTGTTTTTT. V is TRBV5-6 and J is TRBJ2-2; D may be TRBD1 (5 bases). The CDR3 is 12 amino acids. Trimming removed 5 bases at V and 4 bases at J, with 6 bases between. The germline gives CDR1 SGHDT, CDR2 YYEEEE.